The rows below give T cell receptor beta chains drawn from one sample of a study of blood T cell repertoires in COVID-19. Repertoires were generated with immunoSEQ multiplex PCR, while TCRdb's copy carries only in-frame clones and drops some. Among 110,000 or so clones listed, approximately 85% were seen once. The sequencing input was peripheral blood. The receptor set was obtained from a woman aged 55-69 years with COVID-19, enrolled during active disease. CDR3s include the opening cysteine and the closing phenylalanine or tryptophan. A D gene is named only where the DNA matches it firmly. Clone size appears in some rows only: once, few, many, or a class for an expanded clone.

clone size: -
J gene: TRBJ1-6
D gene: TRBD1
V gene: TRBV12-5
CDR3 DNA: TGTGCTAGTGGTTTGGGACAGGGGATTAATTCACCCCTCCACTTT
CDR3 protein: CASGLGQGINSPLHF

clone size: few
J gene: TRBJ1-1
D gene: -
V gene: TRBV19
CDR3 DNA: TGTGCCAGCCACGTGGCAGTTAACACTGAAGCTTTCTTT
CDR3 protein: CASHVAVNTEAFF

clone size: -
J gene: TRBJ1-2
D gene: -
V gene: TRBV11-2
CDR3 DNA: TGTGCCAGCAGCCTCAAGATGGTACGGGCCTTC
CDR3 protein: CASSLKMVRAF

clone size: -
J gene: TRBJ2-6
D gene: TRBD1
V gene: TRBV27
CDR3 DNA: TGTGCCAGCAGTTTACGAGGGGGCAAGAGGGGGGCCAACGTCCTGACTTTC
CDR3 protein: CASSLRGGKRGANVLTF

clone size: -
J gene: TRBJ1-3
D gene: -
V gene: TRBV30
CDR3 DNA: TGTGCCTGGACGAAGAGGGGGAGAGACGGAAACACCATATATTTT
CDR3 protein: CAWTKRGRDGNTIYF

clone size: -
J gene: TRBJ2-3
D gene: -
V gene: TRBV2
CDR3 DNA: TGTGCCAGCAGTGACGCAATCGGGTTGTCCGATACGCAGTATTTT
CDR3 protein: CASSDAIGLSDTQYF

clone size: -
J gene: TRBJ2-3
D gene: -
V gene: TRBV12-3/TRBV12-4
CDR3 DNA: TGTGCCAGCAGTTTGGGTACAGGGGATACGCAGTATTTT
CDR3 protein: CASSLGTGDTQYF

clone size: -
J gene: TRBJ1-4
D gene: -
V gene: TRBV3-1/TRBV3-2
CDR3 DNA: TGTGCCAGCAGCCTGGGCGTATGGACAGAGAATGAAAAACTGTTTTTT
CDR3 protein: CASSLGVWTENEKLFF

clone size: -
J gene: TRBJ1-1
D gene: TRBD1
V gene: TRBV19
CDR3 DNA: TGTGCCACCTCACCCGAGGGGGCGAGGAGAACTGAAGCTTTCTTT
CDR3 protein: CATSPEGARRTEAFF

clone size: -
J gene: TRBJ1-4
D gene: -
V gene: TRBV4-1
CDR3 DNA: TGCGCCAGCAGCCAAGAAGCTAACTTACTTAATGAAAAACTGTTTTTT
CDR3 protein: CASSQEANLLNEKLFF

clone size: -
J gene: TRBJ1-2
D gene: TRBD1
V gene: TRBV13
CDR3 DNA: TGTGCCAGCAGATATTTGACCGGGACAGCCTATGGCTACACCTTC
CDR3 protein: CASRYLTGTAYGYTF

clone size: -
J gene: TRBJ2-5
D gene: TRBD2
V gene: TRBV5-5
CDR3 DNA: TGTGCCAGCAGCAGACTAGCGGAGACCCAGTACTTC
CDR3 protein: CASSRLAETQYF

clone size: few
J gene: TRBJ1-2
D gene: TRBD1
V gene: TRBV5-1
CDR3 DNA: TGCGCCAGCAGCATCGGGACAGAGATTAGCTATGGCTACACCTTC
CDR3 protein: CASSIGTEISYGYTF

clone size: few
J gene: TRBJ1-6
D gene: TRBD1
V gene: TRBV4-1
CDR3 DNA: TGCGCCAGCAGCCAAGCTGAAGGACAGGGTGACTATAATTCACCCCTCCACTTT
CDR3 protein: CASSQAEGQGDYNSPLHF

clone size: -
J gene: TRBJ2-2
D gene: TRBD1
V gene: TRBV19
CDR3 DNA: TGTGCCAGTAGTATAGAGGGACAGGGGGCCGGGGAGCTGTTTTTT
CDR3 protein: CASSIEGQGAGELFF

clone size: -
J gene: TRBJ2-2
D gene: -
V gene: TRBV5-6
CDR3 DNA: TGTGCCAGCAGCTCTAACCCCACCAACACCGGGGAGCTGTTTTTT
CDR3 protein: CASSSNPTNTGELFF

clone size: -
J gene: TRBJ2-2
D gene: TRBD2
V gene: TRBV7-3
CDR3 DNA: TGTGCCAGCAGCTTAACTCTTGAGACAGCGGGGCCCGGGGAGCTGTTTTTT
CDR3 protein: CASSLTLETAGPGELFF

clone size: -
J gene: TRBJ2-7
D gene: -
V gene: TRBV3-1/TRBV3-2
CDR3 DNA: TGTGCCAGCAGCCAAGATCAGTCAAGACTCTACTACGAGCAGTACTTC
CDR3 protein: CASSQDQSRLYYEQYF

clone size: -
J gene: TRBJ1-1
D gene: -
V gene: TRBV3-1/TRBV3-2
CDR3 DNA: TGTGCCAGCAGCGCCCAGGGTACGCTTGGCGCTGAAGCTTTCTTT
CDR3 protein: CASSAQGTLGAEAFF

clone size: -
J gene: TRBJ1-5
D gene: TRBD1
V gene: TRBV6-5
CDR3 DNA: TGTGCCAGCAGTACAGGGGACCAGCCCCAGCATTTT
CDR3 protein: CASSTGDQPQHF

clone size: -
J gene: TRBJ2-3
D gene: TRBD2
V gene: TRBV5-1
CDR3 DNA: TGCGCCAGCAGCCCCACGCCTCCAGAAACGGGGGGGATAGATACGCAGTATTTT
CDR3 protein: CASSPTPPETGGIDTQYF

clone size: -
J gene: TRBJ2-3
D gene: -
V gene: TRBV9
CDR3 DNA: TGTGCCAGCAGCGTGGGTAGCCCAGATACGCAGTATTTT
CDR3 protein: CASSVGSPDTQYF

clone size: -
J gene: TRBJ1-2
D gene: -
V gene: TRBV27
CDR3 DNA: TGTGCCAGCAGTTTATACCCTTATGCGGGATCCGGCTACACCTTC
CDR3 protein: CASSLYPYAGSGYTF

clone size: -
J gene: TRBJ1-1
D gene: -
V gene: TRBV6-5
CDR3 DNA: TGTGCCAGCAGTTACTCGGCGCAGGAGGGCACTGAAGCTTTCTTT
CDR3 protein: CASSYSAQEGTEAFF

clone size: -
J gene: TRBJ2-7
D gene: -
V gene: TRBV5-1
CDR3 DNA: TGCGCCAGCAGCGTCCGGTCCGGGTCATACGAGCAGTACTTC
CDR3 protein: CASSVRSGSYEQYF

clone size: -
J gene: TRBJ1-1
D gene: -
V gene: TRBV7-2
CDR3 DNA: TGTGCCAGCAGCTTAGGGGTCGGCGGCGGAAACACTGAAGCTTTCTTT
CDR3 protein: CASSLGVGGGNTEAFF

clone size: -
J gene: TRBJ2-7
D gene: TRBD1
V gene: TRBV27
CDR3 DNA: TGTGCCAGCAGCCCGGACAGGGTTTACGAGCAGTACTTC
CDR3 protein: CASSPDRVYEQYF

clone size: -
J gene: TRBJ2-5
D gene: TRBD2
V gene: TRBV7-3
CDR3 DNA: TGTGCCAGCAGCTTAGGAAGCGGGGGTGGGACCCAGTACTTC
CDR3 protein: CASSLGSGGGTQYF

clone size: -
J gene: TRBJ2-7
D gene: TRBD1
V gene: TRBV11-2
CDR3 DNA: TGTGCCAGCAGCTTAGATGCTGGGACAGGATTCTCCTACGAGCAGTACTTC
CDR3 protein: CASSLDAGTGFSYEQYF

clone size: -
J gene: TRBJ1-5
D gene: TRBD1
V gene: TRBV19
CDR3 DNA: TGTGCCAGTAGTATCCCTAGGCTGGACAGGGGTAAGCAGCCCCAGCATTTT
CDR3 protein: CASSIPRLDRGKQPQHF

clone size: -
J gene: TRBJ1-1
D gene: -
V gene: TRBV5-1
CDR3 DNA: TGCGCCAGCAGCTTGGAACTTGACACTGAAGCTTTCTTT
CDR3 protein: CASSLELDTEAFF